These 11 T cell receptor beta chains share one sample of origin, sequenced in a study of Ad26.COV2.S vaccination and SARS-CoV-2 variants. The treatment denotes: around 19 received Ad26.COV2.S at low or high dose, single or two shots; about 5 received placebo; per-sample allocation not given. Vaccine and placebo recipients were sampled on day 63 after the first injection. The protocol was immunoSEQ multiplex PCR, while the TCRdb copy is restricted to in-frame clones and leaves out a portion. The top ten hold about 1.5% of the sample, which has over 450,000 clones, about 89% seen once. The specimen was peripheral blood, collected in a trial of Ad26.COV2.S vaccine versus placebo. Source of these receptors: a person between 18 and 65 years old who received the Ad26.COV2.S COVID-19 vaccine or a placebo.

This clone has more than one count but fewer than ten. The V gene is TRBV7-9, the J gene TRBJ1-3; a possible D gene is TRBD1 (5 bases). V was shortened by 7 bases and J by 1 base, with 17 bases between the two germline ends. Germline CDR1 and CDR2: SEHNR and FQNEAQ (reference sequence). The CDR3 contains 16 residues. This CDR3 reads CASTPYAGGSGNTIYF. DNA of the CDR3: TGTGCCAGCACCCCCTACGCGGGGGGATCTGGAAACACCATATATTTT. Together with reference TRBV7-9 and TRBJ1-3, the CDR3 gives the full variable domain: DTGVSQNPRHKITKRGQNVTFRCDPISEHNRLYWYRQTLGQGPEFLTYFQNEAQLEKSRLLSDRFSAERPKGSFSTLEIQRTEQGDSAMYLCASTPYAGGSGNTIYFGEGSWLTVV.

The chain joins TRBV24-1 to TRBJ1-2; tentatively, D is TRBD1 (5 bases). This CDR3 is built from 12 residues. Trimming shortened V by 8 bases and J by 8 bases, and 14 bases separated the two germline ends. CDR1 and CDR2 (germline): KGHDR, SFDVKD. CDR3 in amino acids: CATTPGSRGYTF. CDR3 DNA: TGTGCCACCACGCCAGGGTCGAGGGGCTACACCTTC.

CDR3: CASSLEAGGNQPQHF. For the CDR3, the DNA is TGTGCCAGCAGCTTAGAGGCTGGGGGCAATCAGCCCCAGCATTTT. This chain connects TRBV7-2 to TRBJ1-5; D gene ambiguous. CDR1 is SGHTA, CDR2 FQGNSA, per germline. The length of the CDR3 is 15 residues. The V gene lost 1 base and the J gene lost 2 bases, with 9 bases spanning the gap.

The V and J genes are TRBV14 and TRBJ2-7; D is possibly TRBD1 or TRBD2 (6 bases each). This CDR3 spans 15 amino acids. V lost 4 bases and J lost 2, with 15 bases in between. Germline loops: CDR1 SGHDN, CDR2 FVKESK. The CDR3 sequence is CASSRYVGGAYEQYF. In nucleotides, the CDR3 is TGTGCCAGCAGCCGGTATGTGGGGGGCGCCTACGAGCAGTACTTC. The variable domain in full, completed from reference TRBV14 and TRBJ2-7, reads EAGVTQFPSHSVIEKGQTVTLRCDPISGHDNLYWYRRVMGKEIKFLLHFVKESKQDESGMPNNRFLAERTGGTYSTLKVQPAELEDSGVYFCASSRYVGGAYEQYFGPGTRLTVT.

J is TRBJ2-7 and V is TRBV4-3, with D possibly being TRBD1 or TRBD2 (5 bases each). V was pared by 2 bases and J by 2 bases, with 16 bases between. Per germline, CDR1 LGHNA and CDR2 YSLEER. The CDR3 runs to 16 residues. As DNA, the CDR3 is TGCGCCAGCAGCCAAAACCCCGGGACCGCTACCTACGAGCAGTACTTC. Residues: CASSQNPGTATYEQYF.

V and J are TRBV5-1 and TRBJ2-3, with 7 positions matching TRBD1. CDR1 is SGHRS and CDR2 is YFSETQ in the germline V gene. The CDR3 runs 15 residues. V shed 3 bases, J shed 3 bases, and the junction held 7 bases outside the gene matches. In DNA form, the CDR3 reads TGCGCCAGCAGCTCCCGGGACAGTAGAACAGATACGCAGTATTTT. As protein: CASSSRDSRTDTQYF.

This sequence joins TRBV15 and TRBJ2-1; D is ambiguous. In germline, CDR1 is LNHNV, CDR2 YYDKDF (reference sequence). The CDR3 spans 16 residues. V lost 1 base to trimming and J lost 6 bases, with 16 bases between them. The CDR3, as DNA: TGTGCCACCAGCAGAGCGGAGAGCTGGAACTGCAATGAGCAGTTCTTC. Encoded protein: CATSRAESWNCNEQFF.

J is TRBJ1-4 and V is TRBV28; TRBD1 matches at 7 bases. Trimming cost V 2 bases and J 8 bases; bases outside gene matches: 5. Germline CDR1 is MDHEN and CDR2 is SYDVKM. The CDR3 loop spans 14 amino acids. The DNA of the CDR3 is TGTGCCAGCAGTTTAGACAGGGTAGAGGAAAAACTGTTTTTT. This translates into CASSLDRVEEKLFF.

J is TRBJ1-4 and V is TRBV19; 8 bases line up with TRBD1. The CDR3 is 15 residues long. Germline V CDR1 and CDR2: LNHDA, SQIVND (reference sequence). J lost 7 bases, V lost 3 bases, and 7 bases had no gene match. The CDR3: CASSMSTGGFEKLFF. DNA for the CDR3: TGTGCCAGTAGTATGAGTACAGGGGGTTTTGAAAAACTGTTTTTT.

V is TRBV7-8 and J is TRBJ2-7; possibly TRBD2 for D (5 bases). The V end lost 5 bases, the J end lost 6 bases, and 20 bases lay between the germline ends. The CDR3 is 15 residues long. CDR1 and CDR2 (germline): SGHVS, FQNEAQ. As DNA, the CDR3 is TGTGCCAGCAGCGTCTTAGCGATTCTATCTTTCGAGCAGTACTTC. Its protein is CASSVLAILSFEQYF.

J is TRBJ1-3 and V is TRBV7-2; D not certain. This CDR3 contains 14 residues. Germline V gene sequence: CDR1 SGHTA, CDR2 FQGNSA. The ends were cut back, 1 base at V and 3 bases at J, with 7 bases in the middle. As DNA, the CDR3 is TGTGCCAGCAGCTTAGGGTCGGGTGGAAACACCATATATTTT. This codes for CASSLGSGGNTIYF.